Listed here are 27 T cell receptor beta chains from one sample, sequenced in a study of regulatory T cells in long-lasting Graves disease. The time point is: newly diagnosed GD, antithyroid drugs for less than 3 months. From PBMCs, RNA was extracted and then used to make the TCR library. Libraries of TCR beta came from iRepertoire HTBI primers plus Arm-PCR of CDR3 regions. TCRdb called the multiplex PCR reads again in MiXCR, with one record for every CDR3 protein. The repertoire holds roughly 420,000 distinct CDR3 sequences, with 16% as singletons. These data were likewise used in another study, on T cells in Graves' hyperthyroidism and ophthalmopathy.

This specimen consisted of peripheral blood mononuclear cells (PBMCs), obtained at new diagnosis, from a patient treated with antithyroid drugs. The receptor source for this set is a woman under 30 with Graves disease.

This clonotype appeared a few times. This chain connects TRBV3-1 to TRBJ1-3; D is unresolved. The CDR3 has 15 residues. The germline CDR1 and CDR2 sequences are LGHDT and YNNKEL (reference sequence). The ends were cut back, 2 bases at V and 0 bases at J, with 8 bases in the middle. DNA for the CDR3: TGTGCCAGCAGCCAATTGGGGAGCTCTGGAAACACCATATATTTT. Protein product: CASSQLGSSGNTIYF.

This chain uses TRBV20-1 with TRBJ2-5; 11 positions agree with TRBD1. J was trimmed by 1 base and V by 3 bases; bases with no gene match: 1. This CDR3 spans 14 amino acids. Germline values: CDR1 DFQATT, CDR2 SNEGSKA (reference sequence). The CDR3 sequence: CSARGTGGQETQYF. DNA for the CDR3: TGCAGTGCTAGGGGGACAGGGGGCCAAGAGACCCAGTACTTC.

V is TRBV30 and J is TRBJ2-1, with D possibly being TRBD1 or TRBD2 (6 bases each). V was trimmed by 0 bases and J by 10 bases, leaving 22 bases between them. The germline V gene encodes CDR1 GTSNPN and CDR2 SVGIG (reference sequence). CDR3 size: 16 residues. CDR3 region: CAWSVPGGGATYEQFF. CDR3 nucleotide sequence: TGTGCCTGGAGTGTCCCCGGGGGCGGGGCGACCTACGAGCAGTTCTTC.

The sample holds many counts of this clonotype. CDR3 amino acids: CASSLERGGIYEQYF. The CDR3 nucleotides are TGTGCCAGCAGCTTAGAAAGGGGCGGGATCTACGAGCAGTACTTC. The chain is built from TRBV11-2 and TRBJ2-7; the D gene is possibly TRBD2 (6 bases). Germline CDR1 is SGHAT and CDR2 is FQNNGV. The CDR3 consists of 15 residues. V dropped 0 bases and J dropped 3 bases, with 12 bases sitting between them.

Many counts were recorded for this clonotype. The chain combines TRBV2 with TRBJ1-1; the match to TRBD1 covers 9 bases. The V and J ends lost 8 bases and 3 bases, in that order; junction bases with no gene match: 7. This CDR3 comprises 14 residues. In germline, CDR1 is SNHLY, CDR2 FYNNEI. CDR3 residues: CASLRDREDTEAFF. The CDR3 DNA reads as TGTGCCAGCCTCCGGGACAGGGAGGACACTGAAGCTTTCTTT.

The chain uses TRBV6-1 and TRBJ1-2; 8 bases match TRBD1. Germline-derived CDR1 and CDR2 are MNHNS and SASEGT. With 5 bases clipped from V and 8 bases from J, the junction kept 7 bases outside the gene matches. The CDR3 loop spans 13 amino acids. The CDR3 reads CASSNRQGRGYTF. The CDR3 DNA follows: TGTGCCAGCAGTAACCGACAGGGGCGAGGCTACACCTTC.

This clonotype showed up many times. The V and J genes are TRBV2 and TRBJ2-1; a possible D gene is TRBD2 (6 bases). The length of the CDR3 is 11 residues. V was cut by 7 bases and J by 10 bases, with 11 bases left in between. CDR1 and CDR2 (germline): SNHLY, FYNNEI. CDR3 loop: CASKSGREQFF. The CDR3 region has the DNA TGTGCCAGCAAATCTGGGAGGGAGCAGTTCTTC.

The table lists this clonotype with many counts. Here the CDR3 reads CASSLLAGEDAPIYEQYF. CDR3 in DNA: TGTGCCAGCAGTTTATTGGCTGGGGAAGATGCCCCCATCTACGAGCAGTACTTC. The V and J genes are TRBV27 and TRBJ2-7; D is undetermined. The CDR3 is made up of 18 amino acids. Per germline, CDR1 MNHEY and CDR2 SMNVEV (reference sequence). V lost 1 base and J lost 3, with 22 bases in between.

This clonotype has a count of ten or more. The chain has TRBV28 and TRBJ2-5, with TRBD2 matching 10 bases. After removal of 8 bases from V and 3 bases from J, the junction contained 6 bases not matched to a gene. Germline V lookup: CDR1 MDHEN, CDR2 SYDVKM. This CDR3 has 14 residues. The CDR3 nucleotides are TGTGCCAGCGGGTCTAGCGGGAGTGAAGAGACCCAGTACTTC. Translation gives CASGSSGSEETQYF. Full variable domain (missing parts from reference TRBV28 and TRBJ2-5): DVKVTQSSRYLVKRTGEKVFLECVQDMDHENMFWYRQDPGLGLRLIYFSYDVKMKEKGDIPEGYSVSREKKERFSLILESASTNQTSMYLCASGSSGSEETQYFGPGTRLLVL.

This clonotype was counted ten times or more. The rearrangement joins TRBV28 to TRBJ2-3; D not certain. CDR3 size: 14 residues. V was clipped by 4 bases and J by 10 bases, with 18 bases between them. CDR1 MDHEN and CDR2 SYDVKM come from the germline V gene. CDR3 loop: CASSSRARRHAQYF. The DNA of the CDR3 is TGTGCCAGCAGTTCCCGGGCCCGTAGGCATGCGCAGTATTTT.

In its sample, this clonotype was seen many times. The J gene is TRBJ2-3, the V gene TRBV28; 11 nucleotides line up with TRBD1. The length of the CDR3 is 15 residues. Trimming at V came to 5 bases and at J to 4 bases, leaving 5 bases not matched to a gene. From germline, CDR1 is MDHEN and CDR2 SYDVKM. In nucleotides, the CDR3 is TGTGCCAGCAGTGGTTCGGGACAGGGGGCAGATACGCAGTATTTT. Protein sequence: CASSGSGQGADTQYF.

This rearrangement joins TRBV5-5 to TRBJ2-1; 7 bases fit TRBD1. Germline V gene lookup returns CDR1 SGHKS and CDR2 YYEKEE (reference sequence). J was trimmed by 10 bases and V by 4 bases; bases with no gene match: 14. This CDR3 has 15 residues. The CDR3 loop is CASSGSGGALYEQFF. CDR3 coding DNA: TGTGCCAGCAGCGGATCAGGGGGTGCCCTCTACGAGCAGTTCTTC.

Concerning this clonotype itself: No conserved phenylalanine or tryptophan ends this CDR3, so it is likely a read error. The chain employs TRBV7-8 and TRBJ2-1, with D hard to call. V was trimmed by 1 base and J by 5 bases, leaving 6 bases between them. This CDR3 spans 13 amino acids. In germline, CDR1 is SGHVS, CDR2 FQNEAQ. In DNA, the CDR3 is TGTGCCAGCAGCTTAGAGGCAGACAATGAGCAGTTCCTC. Translated, it gives CASSLEADNEQFL.

Details on this clonotype: One base away lies a much larger clone, so this may be a sequencing read error. The chain carries TRBV7-2 and TRBJ2-5; 7 positions agree with TRBD2. The germline CDR1 and CDR2 sequences are SGHTA and FQGNSA. This CDR3 is 14 amino acids long. Unmatched junction bases numbered 6, after V lost 7 bases and J lost 1 base. CDR3 nucleotide sequence: TGTGCCAGCACCTCCGCGGGAGCCCAAGAGACCCAGTACTTC. As protein: CASTSAGAQETQYF.

Remarks on this clonotype: This may stem from a read error, because a much larger clone lies one nucleotide away. The gene calls are TRBV15 and TRBJ2-5; TRBD2 aligns across 16 bases. Germline V gene sequence: CDR1 LNHNV, CDR2 YYDKDF (reference sequence). This CDR3 comprises 17 residues. CDR3 region: CATSRQTGTSGRETQHF. The DNA of the CDR3 is TGTGCCACCAGCAGACAAACAGGGACTAGCGGGAGGGAGACCCAGCACTTC.

The V and J genes are TRBV29-1 and TRBJ2-1, with 10 bases matching TRBD2. Trimming removed 5 bases from V and 5 bases from J; junction bases left unmatched: 6. The CDR3 covers 14 residues. Germline V gene lookup returns CDR1 SQVTM and CDR2 ANQGSEA. CDR3 DNA: TGCAGCGTTTCCCACCTAGCGGGGGACAATGAGCAGTTCTTC. This encodes CSVSHLAGDNEQFF.

This clonotype was found many times. The chain is built from TRBV12-3 or TRBV12-4 and TRBJ1-5; tentatively, D is TRBD1 (6 bases). Trimming removed 0 bases at V and 6 bases at J, with 15 bases between. The CDR3 is made up of 16 amino acids. The CDR3 loop reads CASSLAAGGRGQPQHF. DNA for the CDR3: TGTGCCAGCAGTTTAGCGGCGGGGGGGCGAGGTCAGCCCCAGCATTTT.

This clonotype was counted only a few times. One end of the junction varies from germline; a read error may be responsible. The gene calls are TRBV2 and TRBJ2-2; maybe TRBD2 (5 bases). CDR1 and CDR2 from the germline V gene are SNHLY and FYNNEI. CDR3 length equals 14 residues. CDR3 sequence reads: CASRPRTGQEELLF. The CDR3 DNA is TGTGCCAGCAGACCTCGGACTGGCCAGGAGGAGCTGCTTTTT.

The table lists this clonotype with many counts. This sequence joins TRBV5-1 and TRBJ1-3; TRBD1 matches 9 bases. The ends lost 3 bases at V and 2 bases at J; junction bases unmatched: 3. The CDR3 runs 15 residues. The germline V gene encodes CDR1 SGHRS and CDR2 YFSETQ. The CDR3 reads CASSWDRAAGNTIYF. In nucleotides, the CDR3 is TGCGCCAGCAGCTGGGACAGGGCTGCTGGAAACACCATATATTTT.

This chain uses TRBV20-1 with TRBJ2-2; TRBD2 aligns across 10 bases. Germline V gene lookup returns CDR1 DFQATT and CDR2 SNEGSKA (reference sequence). V gave up 5 bases and J gave up 7 bases; unmatched junction bases: 16. CDR3 length equals 17 residues. The CDR3 nucleotides read TGCAGTGCTCCAGACTTCTCGGGACTAGCGAAAAACGGGGAGCTGTTTTTT. As protein: CSAPDFSGLAKNGELFF.

The chain employs TRBV12-3 or TRBV12-4 and TRBJ1-3; D is uncertain. Trimming took off 7 bases at V and 0 bases at J, with 7 bases between the two ends. The CDR3 sequence is 13 residues long. CDR3 sequence (DNA): TGTGCCAGCAAGCGGGACTCTGGAAACACCATATATTTT. Its translation is CASKRDSGNTIYF.

This clonotype was recorded at least ten times. The chain joins TRBV28 to TRBJ1-2; tentative D call: TRBD1 (6 bases). CDR1 MDHEN and CDR2 SYDVKM come from the germline V gene. V was cut by 5 bases and J by 5 bases, with 9 bases left in between. This CDR3 comprises 12 residues. CDR3 in DNA: TGTGCCAGCAGTGGGACACAGTATGGCTACACCTTC. It encodes CASSGTQYGYTF.

This clonotype was found many times. CDR3 DNA sequence: TGCGCCAGCAGGACCGAGGGCTTCTCCTACGAGCAGTACTTC. Translating gives CASRTEGFSYEQYF. The chain joins TRBV5-1 to TRBJ2-7, with a tentative D call TRBD2 (5 bases). The germline gives CDR1 SGHRS, CDR2 YFSETQ. V was clipped by 5 bases and J by 0 bases, with 12 bases between them. This CDR3 is built from 14 residues.

In DNA form, the CDR3 reads TGTGCCAGTAGATCCTACCGGGACAGTGGCTATAATTCACCCCTCCACTTT. It specifies CASRSYRDSGYNSPLHF. V gene TRBV19 combines with J gene TRBJ1-6; TRBD1 matches at 7 bases. The CDR3 spans 17 residues. The J segment lost 3 bases and the V segment lost 6 bases, leaving 11 bases of the junction unmatched. CDR1 is LNHDA and CDR2 is SQIVND in the germline V gene (reference sequence). Full variable domain (outside the CDR3, taken from reference TRBV19 and TRBJ1-6): DGGITQSPKYLFRKEGQNVTLSCEQNLNHDAMYWYRQDPGQGLRLIYYSQIVNDFQKGDIAEGYSVSREKKESFPLTVTSAQKNPTAFYLCASRSYRDSGYNSPLHFGNGTRLTVT.

This clonotype showed up many times. This rearrangement joins TRBV2 to TRBJ2-7; 12 bases match TRBD2. Germline loops: CDR1 SNHLY, CDR2 FYNNEI. CDR3 length: 15 residues. V was clipped by 6 bases and J by 9 bases; unmatched bases: 12. As DNA, the CDR3 is TGTGCCAGCAGGGAGACTAGCGGGGGTTACGAATGGCAGTACTTC. The encoded protein is CASRETSGGYEWQYF.

The chain couples TRBV4-3 to TRBJ1-2, with TRBD1 matching over 11 bases. Germline V gives CDR1 LGHNA, CDR2 YSLEER. The CDR3 consists of 15 residues. The V gene end was trimmed by 1 base and the J gene end by 3 bases; junction bases not matched to a gene: 1. CDR3: CASSQGTGGYYGYTF. The CDR3 bases are TGCGCCAGCAGCCAAGGGACAGGGGGCTACTATGGCTACACCTTC.

The sample holds many counts of this clonotype. This rearrangement joins TRBV28 to TRBJ2-3; D perhaps matches TRBD2 (5 bases). V lost 6 bases and J 1 base, leaving 11 bases between the germline ends. Germline V gene data show CDR1 as MDHEN and CDR2 as SYDVKM. The CDR3 has 14 amino acids. CDR3 nucleotides: TGTGCCAGCAGCTGGACCGGGGGCACAGATACGCAGTATTTT. Translating it yields CASSWTGGTDTQYF.